The 17 T cell receptor beta chains given below trace back to one sample, sequenced in a study of blood T cell repertoires in COVID-19. Generated by immunoSEQ multiplex PCR, the TCRdb table keeps only in-frame clones and is missing some. The sample records around 130,000 clones, almost 85% being singletons. Sequences were obtained from peripheral blood. These receptors were obtained from a man between 60 and 75 years old with acute or convalescent COVID-19.

V and J are TRBV29-1 and TRBJ2-3; D perhaps matches TRBD1 (5 bases). The CDR3 runs to 13 residues. From germline, CDR1 is SQVTM and CDR2 ANQGSEA. The ends were cut back, 3 bases at V and 5 bases at J, with 12 bases in the middle. CDR3: CSVDQGVGDTQYF. CDR3 sequence (DNA): TGCAGCGTTGACCAGGGCGTAGGAGATACGCAGTATTTT.

The gene calls are TRBV6-1 and TRBJ2-3, with 8 bases fitting TRBD2. Germline CDR1 MNHNS, CDR2 SASEGT. This CDR3 comprises 16 residues. V shed 3 bases and J 1 base; nucleotides not matched to a gene: 6. The CDR3 sequence: CASSDWKTSGTDTQYF. The CDR3 region has the DNA TGTGCCAGCAGTGATTGGAAGACTAGCGGCACAGATACGCAGTATTTT.

CDR3 sequence: CASSRGQGTEQFF. CDR3 nucleotide sequence: TGTGCCAGCAGCCGAGGACAGGGAACTGAGCAGTTCTTC. The chain combines TRBV6-5 with TRBJ2-1, with 8 positions matching TRBD1. This CDR3 has 13 residues. After removal of 6 bases from V and 9 bases from J, the junction contained 7 bases not matched to a gene. The germline V gene encodes CDR1 MNHEY and CDR2 SVGAGI.

The rearrangement links TRBV7-9 to TRBJ1-4, with a possible D match to TRBD1 (6 bases). With 4 bases removed from V and 0 bases from J, the gap between germline ends came to 15 bases. The length of the CDR3 is 17 residues. CDR1 is SEHNR, CDR2 FQNEAQ, per germline (reference sequence). The CDR3 sequence is CASSYGAGDATNEKLFF. DNA for the CDR3: TGTGCCAGCAGCTACGGGGCAGGGGATGCAACTAATGAAAAACTGTTTTTT.

The chain combines TRBV12-3 or TRBV12-4 with TRBJ1-5; tentative D call: TRBD1 (5 bases). The V gene lost 4 bases and the J gene lost 3 bases, with 7 bases spanning the gap. CDR3 length: 13 residues. The CDR3 DNA sequence: TGTGCCAGCAGTTCAGGGAACAATCAGCCCCAGCATTTT. Residues: CASSSGNNQPQHF.

This chain uses TRBV20-1 with TRBJ1-1; D unresolved. CDR1 is DFQATT and CDR2 is SNEGSKA in the germline V gene (reference sequence). V lost 6 bases and J lost 5, with 10 bases in between. The CDR3 spans 11 residues. CDR3 bases: TGCAGTGCGCCGGTTGCGACTGAAGCTTTCTTT. It translates to CSAPVATEAFF.

CDR3 coding DNA: TGTGCCAGCAGCTTCCGGGAAGCGGGGGTGTCCTACGAGCAGTACTTC. Its translation: CASSFREAGVSYEQYF. V gene TRBV5-5 combines with J gene TRBJ2-7, with 8 bases identical to TRBD2. CDR3 length: 16 residues. V lost 2 bases to trimming and J lost 1 base; unmatched junction nucleotides: 8. CDR1 is SGHKS and CDR2 is YYEKEE in the germline V gene (reference sequence).

The gene calls are TRBV6-1 and TRBJ2-1, with 7 bases lining up with TRBD2. CDR1 is MNHNS, CDR2 SASEGT, per germline. The CDR3 totals 16 residues. The junction had 5 bases not matched to a gene; V was cut back by 2 bases and J by 1 base. The CDR3 DNA reads TGTGCCAGCAGTGAATCTGGCGGGAGTTCCTACAATGAGCAGTTCTTC. Its translation is CASSESGGSSYNEQFF.

The J gene is TRBJ1-2, the V gene TRBV7-9; D may be TRBD1 (6 bases). The CDR3 contains 15 residues. CDR1 and CDR2 (germline): SEHNR, FQNEAQ (reference sequence). V gave up 5 bases and J gave up 1 base, with 14 bases separating them. The CDR3 coding sequence is TGTGCCAGCAGCCAGAGGACAGCTCTTAACTATGGCTACACCTTC. Protein sequence: CASSQRTALNYGYTF.

This clone was detected only a few times. CDR3 coding DNA: TGCAGCGTCGAGACAGGGAGGAATCAGCCCCAGCATTTT. Protein sequence: CSVETGRNQPQHF. The chain employs TRBV29-1 and TRBJ1-5, with 7 bases that match TRBD1. After removal of 6 bases from V and 4 bases from J, the junction contained 6 bases not matched to a gene. Per the germline V gene, CDR1 is SQVTM and CDR2 is ANQGSEA. The CDR3 covers 13 residues.

J is TRBJ1-2 and V is TRBV5-1; D ambiguous. V was cut by 1 base and J by 3 bases, with 13 bases left in between. The CDR3 is 15 residues long. Germline assignment: CDR1 SGHRS and CDR2 YFSETQ. The CDR3 region is CASSLSGVMDYGYTF. CDR3 DNA: TGCGCCAGCAGCTTGTCCGGGGTAATGGACTATGGCTACACCTTC.

The gene calls are TRBV6-7 and TRBJ2-7; 9 bases map to TRBD1. TRBV6-7 counts as an open reading frame of uncertain function. This CDR3 has 17 amino acids. V shed 0 bases and J 1 base; nucleotides not matched to a gene: 7. The CDR3 DNA sequence: TGTGCCAGCAGTTACTCGGGACAGGGATCTATGTCCTACGAGCAGTACTTC. The encoded protein is CASSYSGQGSMSYEQYF.

This chain uses TRBV19 with TRBJ1-4; a possible D gene is TRBD1 (6 bases). CDR3 size: 13 residues. Per the germline V gene, CDR1 is LNHDA and CDR2 is SQIVND (reference sequence). V was trimmed by 5 bases and J by 4 bases, leaving 8 bases between them. The CDR3 nucleotides read TGTGCCAGTAGTGACAGGTTTAATGAAAAACTGTTTTTT. Residues: CASSDRFNEKLFF.

Concerning this clone: Other DNA sequences in this specimen translate into the identical CDR3. The chain joins TRBV4-1 to TRBJ2-3, with D tentatively TRBD2 (5 bases). The CDR3 extends over 15 amino acids. Trimming removed 0 bases from V and 2 bases from J, with 9 bases in between. The germline gives CDR1 MGHRA, CDR2 YSYEKL. CDR3 residues: CASSQERAYTDTQYF. In DNA form, the CDR3 reads TGCGCCAGCAGCCAAGAGCGGGCCTACACAGATACGCAGTATTTT.

CDR3 loop: CASRRGHGYTF. CDR3 DNA sequence: TGTGCCAGCAGGAGAGGGCATGGCTACACCTTC. The genes are TRBV5-6 and TRBJ1-2, with D unresolved. CDR3 length equals 11 residues. The germline V gene encodes CDR1 SGHDT and CDR2 YYEEEE. Trimming pared 5 bases from V and 6 bases from J, leaving 8 bases between.

The count of this clone is one. Here the CDR3 reads CASTVDRITNYGYTF. In DNA, the CDR3 is TGTGCCAGCACCGTCGACAGGATAACTAACTATGGCTACACCTTC. This chain joins TRBV18 and TRBJ1-2, with D possibly TRBD1 on 6 matching bases. Germline loops: CDR1 KGHSH, CDR2 LQKENI. V lost 8 bases, J lost 0 bases, and 16 bases lay in between. The CDR3 length is 15 residues.

The rearrangement links TRBV10-3 to TRBJ2-7; TRBD2 aligns across 10 bases. The CDR3 length is 12 residues. The germline V gene encodes CDR1 ENHRY and CDR2 SYGVKD. V lost 9 bases and J lost 4; bases outside the gene matches: 3. The CDR3: CAIGTSEYEQYF. The CDR3 DNA reads as TGTGCCATAGGGACTAGCGAATACGAGCAGTACTTC.